This T cell receptor beta chain was recovered during a study of blood T cell repertoires in COVID-19. Study as a whole: Both acute and convalescent COVID-19 samples were obtained from the United States, Italy and Spain.

Germline V gene data show CDR1 as DFQATT and CDR2 as SNEGSKA (reference sequence). The CDR3 consists of 11 residues. The V and J ends lost 5 bases and 15 bases, in that order; junction bases with no gene match: 4. Assay used: immunoSEQ multiplex PCR; TCRdb lists only in-frame clones, some missing. The sample has some 37,000 clones, roughly nine tenths seen once. The table lists this clone with a count of one. The rearrangement uses TRBV20-1 and TRBJ2-1, with 13 bases matching TRBD2. This TCR was sampled from a man aged 70 or older with acute or convalescent COVID-19. Sample: peripheral blood. CDR3 coding DNA: TGCAGTGCTCTGGGACTAGCGGGGCCGTTCTTC. Its translation: CSALGLAGPFF.